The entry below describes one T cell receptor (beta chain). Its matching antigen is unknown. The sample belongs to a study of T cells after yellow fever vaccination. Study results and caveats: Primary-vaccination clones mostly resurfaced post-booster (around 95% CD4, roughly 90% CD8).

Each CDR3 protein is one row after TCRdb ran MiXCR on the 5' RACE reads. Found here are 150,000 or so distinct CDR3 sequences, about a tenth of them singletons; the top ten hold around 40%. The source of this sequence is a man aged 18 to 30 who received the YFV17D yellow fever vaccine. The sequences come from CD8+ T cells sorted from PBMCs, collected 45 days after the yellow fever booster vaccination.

Written as DNA, the CDR3 is TGTGCCATCGGGGATGAGACAGGGGCCTACACAGATACGCAGTATTTT. This sequence encodes CAIGDETGAYTDTQYF. The V and J genes are TRBV10-3 and TRBJ2-3; 8 bases line up with TRBD1. In germline, CDR1 is ENHRY, CDR2 SYGVKD. V dropped 8 bases and J dropped 2; count of bases not matched to a gene: 12. The CDR3 totals 16 residues.